This T cell receptor (beta chain) originates from a study of cytomegalovirus exposure and HLA in healthy donors (dated by TCRdb to about 2017). About the full investigation: In an earlier analysis of several hundred of the donors, 276 Gb of sequence data and 90 million to 120 million unique TCR beta sequences from some 170 million T cells were reported. Roughly 300 gigabases of sequencing data and roughly 80 million unique TCR sequences made up an early release that covered approximately 650 HLA-typed donors. Among the roughly 410 genotyped donors, approximately 77% belonged to the genetic ancestry cluster associated with self-reported Caucasian donors. The study aimed to test whether signatures of past pathogen exposure could be identified by cataloging public T cell receptors. The study profiled the T cell repertoires of under 700 subjects by immunosequencing and related them to cytomegalovirus serostatus. In addition to the first cohort of roughly 670 subjects, a separate validation cohort of some 120 different subjects was used. The study combined high-throughput TCR immunosequencing, statistical association of individual TCRs with disease status, and machine learning to predict cytomegalovirus infection status. To study patterns of TCR occurrence, a later analysis re-analyzed previously published TCR beta repertoires from 500 to 850 donors and added high-resolution HLA genotyping. The later analysis used no new phenotypic data to find candidate immune exposures, relying instead on TCR beta sequences and their occurrence across donors. An earlier analysis of approximately 500 of the donors applied high-throughput TCR beta sequencing to assess whether each TCR beta V gene segment acted as functional or pseudogenic. Donor age, sex, ethnicity and CMV serostatus were collected together with the repertoire data. A later genetic analysis used genome-wide SNP genotypes for about three fifths of the 666 donors, treating that subset as a discovery cohort. Every discovery cohort repertoire had been produced on one sequencing platform. HLA typing included class I and class II loci at four-digit resolution. Typing coverage differed by locus: A, B, C, DRB1 and DQB1 were typed in about 629-640 donors, DQA1 in roughly 500, DPA1 in nearly 610, and DPB1 in just under 480. Roughly 5 DR-DQ haplotypes were handled as single units for association and clustering, since linkage in the cohort was strong. Among 398 genotyped donors of the cohort, an average of 235,054 unique TCR beta nucleotide sequences were sequenced per donor, roughly 18% of them non-productive. The paper as a whole reports these results and caveats: According to a later analysis, parvovirus B19, influenza, CMV and Epstein-Barr virus appeared linked to several top co-occurrence clusters. Because HLA typing was unavailable for some donors at each locus, only the typed subset was used in association tests. A later analysis found that most CMV-associated TCR beta chains appeared HLA-restricted, with HLA associations seemingly driven largely by CMV exposure. In vitro tests confirmed that a few of the cytomegalovirus-associated TCR beta chains recognize cytomegalovirus antigens. Linkage disequilibrium might explain the correlated functional status among segregating V segments, but an unknown experimental factor could not be ruled out. In the study, about 150 TCR beta chains were listed as associated with cytomegalovirus. Strong co-occurrence of HLA alleles, especially DR and DQ, made assigning TCR associations to individual alleles difficult. The authors suggested that the approach could potentially be extended to other disease states and immunological phenotypes. At a false discovery rate of 0.05, a later analysis linked around 17,000 TCR beta sequences to specific HLA alleles. The classifier was reported to diagnose cytomegalovirus status with high specificity and sensitivity in both the original cohort and the validation cohort. Because counts were too low, roughly 17 rarely observed V segments, including chromosome 9 orphons, were left out of the earlier analysis of over 550 of the donors. A later genetic analysis reported fewer N-insertions in productive TCRs among donors in an Asian-associated ancestry cluster than the approximately 700-donor mean. The 87-base-pair reads could not distinguish some IMGT-functional V segments, including TRBV6-2 and TRBV6-3, so those segments were excluded. A cluster of highly shared sequence variants was judged likely to represent a technical artifact of the sequencing pipeline. Broadly in line with IMGT annotations, most TCR beta V segments showed up in productive rearrangements about 87% or about 30% of the time in an earlier analysis of 587 of the donors. Compared with equally common non-associated chains, HLA-associated TCR beta chains in a later analysis were more clonally expanded and had lower generation probabilities. A later genetic analysis associated a missense DCLRE1C variant with V-gene and J-gene trimming of TCR beta chains, and an independent cohort replicated the association. A further reported finding was that TCR beta sequences accurately predicted the HLA-A and HLA-B alleles for most subjects in the first cohort. The presence/absence analyses assumed that sequencing depth was roughly uniform across donors, and that assumption may not be true. The only immune exposure information available for the cohort was CMV serostatus. According to a later analysis, TCR association rates differed among HLA loci, with DRB1 alleles showing the most associated TCRs and HLA-C alleles showing the fewest. While some public TCRs were present in many individuals, most TCR sequences turned up only very rarely across donors. In this cohort, only TCR beta chains were sequenced, and detectable features were limited by the absence of alpha or paired-chain data.

The germline V gene provides CDR1 ENHRY and CDR2 SYGVKD. Between the V and J ends, shortened by 4 bases and 5 bases respectively, the junction contains 12 bases. The CDR3 holds 14 amino acids from the cysteine to the phenylalanine. This entry keeps only the CDR3 DNA: 42 bases, framed from base 1. About this clone: Its antigen is unknown. Per-nucleotide qualities are absent, and no much larger clonotype sits a single base away.

The cohort was made up of roughly 670 healthy bone marrow donors. At the time of sampling, every cohort member was nominally healthy, though immune exposures that went unrecorded were likely present. The donor was CMV seropositive and was included in the group of 250 to 300 seropositive cohort members. Every donor gave a peripheral blood sample, and the peripheral blood mononuclear cells from that sample were used for TCR beta sequencing. The Qiagen DNeasy Blood Extraction Kit was used to extract genomic DNA from the blood cell samples. Library generation was performed with the immunoSEQ multiplex PCR assay. The multiplex PCR relied on a mix of 60 forward primers for TCR Vbeta segments and 13 reverse primers for TCR Jbeta segments. Amplification of the CDR3 region of rearranged TCR beta genes was performed with a multiplex PCR assay on genomic DNA. Amplified TCR beta libraries were sequenced as 87-base-pair reads on the Illumina HiSeq System. The source study handled its data this way. In a later analysis, tens of millions of unique TCR beta chains were counted across the roughly 700 repertoires, and roughly 10 million of these chains were shared by at least two donors. A nearest-neighbor algorithm error-corrected the raw reads and collapsed the reads into unique sequences, merging closely related sequences to remove PCR and sequencing errors. CDR3 sequences were aligned to IMGT reference sequences to assign V, D and J gene segments. For a sequence to be retained, at least a six-nucleotide match to both a V gene segment and a J gene segment was required. Rearrangements were classified as productive when the CDR3 lacked stop codons and remained in frame with V and J, and all other rearrangements were classified as non-productive. Following IMGT convention, CDR3 was defined as the stretch from the second conserved V-encoded cysteine to the conserved J-encoded phenylalanine. In an earlier analysis of around 600 of the donors, sequences lacking an unambiguous match to a single V gene segment were excluded. In an earlier analysis of approximately 590 of the donors, V segments were called functional above 56.7% productive rearrangements and were called segregating when the between-donor standard deviation exceeded 5%. A statistical classification framework was built to diagnose cytomegalovirus status from the catalog of TCR beta chain sequences. V and J gene assignment, in a later analysis, came from comparing TCR nucleotide sequences with IMGT/GENE-DB human TR gene sequences. Using the TCRdist pipeline, a later analysis assigned CDR3 sequences along with most-parsimonious VDJ recombination scenarios. A later analysis defined each TCR beta chain by its CDR3 amino acid sequence plus V-gene family, and excluded reads lacking a unique V-gene family. A later analysis removed nearly 600 highly shared, low-generation-probability nucleotide sequences to deal with suspected cross-contamination and a sequencing artifact. In a later analysis, a clonal expansion index for each public chain was calculated from normalized within-repertoire ranks of inferred template counts. Generation probabilities in a later analysis came from a VDJ recombination model fitted to out-of-frame rearrangements, and those results were checked against IGoR. A later analysis scored TCR-TCR, TCR-HLA and TCR-CMV co-occurrence with hypergeometric tests, applying a repertoire-size bias correction to TCR pairs. A later analysis estimated false discovery rates by permuting HLA or CMV assignments 20 times. In a later analysis, co-occurring TCRs were grouped using DBSCAN, and TCRdist sequence similarity was added for clustering within HLA-allele-positive subsets. Co-occurrence clustering excluded repertoires with fewer than 30,000 or more than 120,000 public chains, plus five with anomalous nucleotide sharing. The table comes from immuneACCESS by way of TCRdb, which keeps in-frame sequences with V and J called. Part of the clones is missing from these tables; in studies checked, under half for an unresolved V gene and the rest for unknown reasons. The V and J calls and clone size were taken over from that table, and D and trimming were inferred from the DNA. The sample includes about 78,000 clones, with 72% observed a single time. The ten top clones hold 11% of the sample.

This clonotype originated in a woman aged 40 to 50 in good health and CMV-seropositive. Input material: PBMCs. The rearranged chain carries TRBV10-3 and TRBJ2-1; D gene: possibly TRBD1, on 6 matching bases. The nucleotide sequence reads as follows: TGTGCCATCAGTGGGATGACAGGCGACAATGAGCAGTTCTTC. This yields the protein CAISGMTGDNEQFF.